The 10 T cell receptor beta chains given below trace back to one sample, sequenced in a study of T cell responses to AZD1222 COVID-19 vaccine. Using immunoSEQ multiplex PCR, the repertoire was profiled, and TCRdb retains in-frame clones only, with some absent. Found here are over 130,000 clones, around 90% of them singletons; the top ten hold roughly 5%. This specimen consisted of peripheral blood, obtained on day 0 of AZD1222 vaccination. The receptor source for this set is an adult in good health.

The rearrangement joins TRBV11-2 to TRBJ1-5, with D unresolved. Trimming took off 0 bases at V and 0 bases at J, with 6 bases between the two ends. Germline V gene lookup returns CDR1 SGHAT and CDR2 FQNNGV. The CDR3 length is 15 residues. The CDR3 region is CASSLEGFSNQPQHF. The CDR3 nucleotides are TGTGCCAGCAGCTTAGAGGGGTTTAGCAATCAGCCCCAGCATTTT.

V gene TRBV19 combines with J gene TRBJ2-7; 7 positions match TRBD2. This CDR3 has 16 residues. The germline V gene has CDR1 LNHDA and CDR2 SQIVND (reference sequence). Trimming at V came to 0 bases and at J to 6 bases, leaving 11 bases not matched to a gene. DNA of the CDR3: TGTGCCAGTAGTATAGATGGCGGGAGCTCGAATCTCGAGCAGTACTTC. Translating it yields CASSIDGGSSNLEQYF.

The rearrangement joins TRBV29-1 to TRBJ2-7; D gene ambiguous. Per the germline V gene, CDR1 is SQVTM and CDR2 is ANQGSEA. The CDR3 length is 13 residues. Trimming took off 1 base at V and 6 bases at J, with 13 bases between the two ends. The CDR3, as DNA: TGCAGCGTTGAAGCGGACGAGCTCTCCGAGCAGTACTTC. Translated, it gives CSVEADELSEQYF.

The genes are TRBV3-1 (or the pseudogene TRBV3-2) and TRBJ1-1; D is unresolved. V shed 5 bases and J shed 1 base, with 8 bases lying between them. The CDR3 is 13 amino acids. Germline values: CDR1 LGHDT, CDR2 YNNKEL (reference sequence). DNA for the CDR3: TGTGCCAGCAGCGAGGACGGGAACACTGAAGCTTTCTTT. Translating it yields CASSEDGNTEAFF.

The V and J genes are TRBV18 and TRBJ1-3; no definite D call. This CDR3 comprises 16 residues. The V end was cut by 2 bases, the J end by 4 bases, with 15 bases between. The germline CDR1 and CDR2 sequences are KGHSH and LQKENI. The CDR3 sequence: CASSPGGERRGNTIYF. In DNA, the CDR3 is TGTGCCAGCTCACCAGGTGGGGAAAGGAGGGGAAACACCATATATTTT.

The gene calls are TRBV21-1 and TRBJ2-4. TRBV21-1 represents a pseudogene. The CDR3 consists of 20 residues. The CDR3 sequence: CASSNACPQPAPPNKNIQYF. The CDR3 DNA reads TGTGCCAGCAGCAACGCTTGCCCCCAACCTGCCCCACCGAACAAAAACATTCAGTACTTC.

This rearrangement joins TRBV13 to TRBJ2-7; 8 bases line up with TRBD1. Looked up from germline, CDR1 is PRHDT and CDR2 is FYEKMQ (reference sequence). The CDR3 totals 13 residues. With V trimmed by 6 bases and J by 4 bases, 5 bases remained unmatched. The CDR3 region is CASSERQGYEQYF. In nucleotides, the CDR3 is TGTGCCAGCAGTGAGAGACAGGGGTACGAGCAGTACTTC.

This clone was observed a single time. The chain is built from TRBV5-1 and TRBJ1-4; no clear D. Between the trimmed V and J ends, which lost 0 bases and 6 bases, there was a span of 9 bases. The CDR3 is 14 residues long. Looked up from germline, CDR1 is SGHRS and CDR2 is YFSETQ. Here the CDR3 reads CASSLGSLDEKLFF. CDR3 nucleotide sequence: TGCGCCAGCAGCTTGGGCAGTTTGGATGAAAAACTGTTTTTT. The variable domain in full, with the rest retrieved from reference TRBV5-1 and TRBJ1-4, is KAGVTQTPRYLIKTRGQQVTLSCSPISGHRSVSWYQQTPGQGLQFLFEYFSETQRNKGNFPGRFSGRQFSNSRSEMNVSTLELGDSALYLCASSLGSLDEKLFFGSGTQLSVL.

The V call is TRBV3-1 (or the pseudogene TRBV3-2), the J call TRBJ2-5; 10 positions agree with TRBD2. Unmatched junction bases numbered 9, after V lost 3 bases and J lost 5 bases. CDR3 length: 16 amino acids. CDR1 LGHDT and CDR2 YNNKEL come from the germline V gene (reference sequence). The CDR3 sequence is CASSHLAGEGRETQYF. For the CDR3, the DNA is TGTGCCAGCAGCCACCTAGCGGGAGAGGGAAGGGAGACCCAGTACTTC.

J is TRBJ2-3 and V is TRBV7-9; unclear D gene. The CDR3 extends over 18 amino acids. V lost 2 bases to trimming and J lost 0 bases, with 18 bases between them. Per the germline V gene, CDR1 is SEHNR and CDR2 is FQNEAQ (reference sequence). The chain's CDR3 is CASSLLSSEALSTDTQYF. The CDR3 DNA follows: TGTGCCAGCAGCTTACTCTCCAGTGAGGCCCTTAGCACAGATACGCAGTATTTT.